The 14 T cell receptor beta chains below were found in one sample sequenced in a study of cytomegalovirus exposure and HLA in healthy donors. This PCR relied on a set of 60 Vbeta primers and 13 Jbeta primers. This table comes from immunoSEQ multiplex PCR, and its TCRdb copy is limited to in-frame clones, with some not included. Here the sample spans more than 100,000 clones, about 83% being singletons. Sample: PBMCs. These receptor sequences come from a woman aged 40-49 years in good health and CMV-seropositive.

V usage is TRBV25-1 and J usage is TRBJ2-1; D is ambiguous. The CDR3 covers 16 residues. Trimming removed 2 bases from V and 0 bases from J, with 11 bases in between. Germline CDR1 and CDR2: MGHDK and SYGVNS. CDR3: CASSEGQTISYNEQFF. The DNA for the CDR3 is TGTGCCAGCAGTGAAGGGCAGACCATCTCCTACAATGAGCAGTTCTTC. Drawing the rest from reference TRBV25-1 and TRBJ2-1, the complete variable domain is EADIYQTPRYLVIGTGKKITLECSQTMGHDKMYWYQQDPGMELHLIHYSYGVNSTEKGDLSSESTVSRIRTEHFPLTLESARPSHTSQYLCASSEGQTISYNEQFFGPGTRLTVL.

This clone has just a few counts. This chain uses TRBV19 with TRBJ1-2; no firm D call. CDR1 LNHDA and CDR2 SQIVND come from the germline V gene (reference sequence). There are 14 residues in the CDR3. Trimming pared 4 bases from V and 3 bases from J, leaving 12 bases between. DNA for the CDR3: TGTGCCAGTAGTACGGCCGCACGGGACTATGGCTACACCTTC. Translation gives CASSTAARDYGYTF.

The chain combines TRBV2 with TRBJ1-1; a weak D match, TRBD1 (5 bases). Germline assignment: CDR1 SNHLY and CDR2 FYNNEI. The CDR3 is made up of 15 amino acids. The V end lost 5 bases, the J end lost 8 bases, and 21 bases lay between the germline ends. The CDR3 sequence is CASSYTGVEGREAFF. CDR3 bases: TGTGCCAGCAGTTATACCGGGGTAGAGGGGAGGGAAGCTTTCTTT. Filled out from reference TRBV2 and TRBJ1-1, the complete variable domain reads EPEVTQTPSHQVTQMGQEVILRCVPISNHLYFYWYRQILGQKVEFLVSFYNNEISEKSEIFDDQFSVERPDGSNFTLKIRSTKLEDSAMYFCASSYTGVEGREAFFGQGTRLTVV.

This chain links TRBV7-2 with TRBJ2-5; D perhaps matches TRBD2 (6 bases). This CDR3 is built from 16 residues. The germline CDR1 and CDR2 sequences are SGHTA and FQGNSA. The V end was cut by 4 bases, the J end by 7 bases, with 22 bases between. The CDR3 sequence is CASSSTASARSGTQYF. In DNA form, the CDR3 reads TGTGCCAGCAGCTCTACTGCTAGCGCGCGCTCCGGGACCCAGTACTTC.

This chain uses TRBV6-4 with TRBJ1-1, with D possibly being TRBD1 (5 bases). The CDR3 has 12 residues. Deletions cut 1 base from V and 7 bases from J, with 7 bases between. Germline V gene data show CDR1 as MRHNA and CDR2 as SNTAGT. The CDR3 nucleotides are TGTGCCAGCAGTGACTGGGGGGATGAAGCTTTCTTT. This sequence encodes CASSDWGDEAFF.

V is TRBV13 and J is TRBJ1-1; D may be TRBD1 (6 bases). Per germline, CDR1 PRHDT and CDR2 FYEKMQ (reference sequence). V lost 5 bases and J 2 bases, leaving 12 bases between the germline ends. CDR3 length equals 14 residues. The CDR3 loop reads CASSAGESNTEAFF. Here the CDR3 DNA reads TGTGCCAGCAGCGCAGGGGAATCTAACACTGAAGCTTTCTTT. Supplemented by reference TRBV13 and TRBJ1-1, the full variable domain reads AAGVIQSPRHLIKEKRETATLKCYPIPRHDTVYWYQQGPGQDPQFLISFYEKMQSDKGSIPDRFSAQQFSDYHSELNMSSLELGDSALYFCASSAGESNTEAFFGQGTRLTVV.

This rearrangement joins TRBV29-1 to TRBJ2-1, with TRBD1 as a possible D gene (5 bases). V was pared by 7 bases and J by 3 bases, with 19 bases between. The CDR3 is 15 amino acids. Germline CDR1 SQVTM, CDR2 ANQGSEA. For the CDR3, the DNA is TGCAGCGCCCCCCTAGGCACAGGAAACTACAATGAGCAGTTCTTC. Its protein is CSAPLGTGNYNEQFF.

This clone was seen once. V gene TRBV2 combines with J gene TRBJ1-2; perhaps TRBD1 as D (6 bases). Per germline, CDR1 SNHLY and CDR2 FYNNEI. This CDR3 has 14 amino acids. The V and J ends lost 7 bases and 2 bases respectively, with 14 bases between them. The CDR3 spells CASIVGQTNYGYTF. The DNA for the CDR3 is TGTGCCAGCATCGTCGGACAGACGAACTATGGCTACACCTTC. Full variable domain (remainder filled in from reference TRBV2 and TRBJ1-2): EPEVTQTPSHQVTQMGQEVILRCVPISNHLYFYWYRQILGQKVEFLVSFYNNEISEKSEIFDDQFSVERPDGSNFTLKIRSTKLEDSAMYFCASIVGQTNYGYTFGSGTRLTVV.

This clone is a singleton in its sample. The rearrangement uses TRBV29-1 and TRBJ2-7; a weak D match, TRBD2 (5 bases). CDR3 length equals 12 residues. V gave up 7 bases and J gave up 5 bases, with 15 bases separating them. Germline V gene data show CDR1 as SQVTM and CDR2 as ANQGSEA. This chain's CDR3 is CSAFGERNEQYF. CDR3 sequence (DNA): TGCAGCGCCTTCGGGGAGCGGAACGAGCAGTACTTC.

V and J are TRBV5-6 and TRBJ1-2; 8 bases are a match to TRBD1. Germline-derived CDR1 and CDR2 are SGHDT and YYEEEE. The CDR3 length is 14 residues. The junction had 5 bases not matched to a gene; V was cut back by 0 bases and J by 7 bases. The chain's CDR3 is CASSLADRVVGYTF. CDR3 nucleotide sequence: TGTGCCAGCAGCTTGGCGGACAGGGTAGTTGGCTACACCTTC.

V and J are TRBV25-1 and TRBJ1-3; D unresolved. CDR1 is MGHDK and CDR2 is SYGVNS in the germline V gene. The CDR3 totals 15 residues. V lost 2 bases, J lost 4 bases, and 12 bases lay in between. The DNA for the CDR3 is TGTGCCAGCAGTGAAGTTTCAGCGAGAGGAAACACCATATATTTT. It codes for CASSEVSARGNTIYF.

V usage is TRBV2 and J usage is TRBJ1-4; the D gene is possibly TRBD1 (5 bases). The CDR3 sequence is 13 residues long. Trimming cost V 5 bases and J 8 bases, with 12 bases left between them. Germline V gives CDR1 SNHLY, CDR2 FYNNEI. The CDR3 is CASSSRGGEKLFF. Here the CDR3 DNA reads TGTGCCAGCAGTTCCCGGGGGGGGGAAAAACTGTTTTTT.

V gene TRBV10-3 combines with J gene TRBJ2-1; 11 bases match TRBD2. The CDR3 sequence is 18 residues long. Germline CDR1 ENHRY, CDR2 SYGVKD. J gave up 0 bases and V 3 bases, and 7 bases lay outside the gene matches. CDR3 nucleotides: TGTGCCATCAGTGATGAGACTAGCGGGGCTAGCTCCTACAATGAGCAGTTCTTC. It codes for CAISDETSGASSYNEQFF.

The V and J genes are TRBV19 and TRBJ1-1, with D possibly TRBD1 on 6 matching bases. The CDR3 has 15 residues. Trimming removed 3 bases at V and 4 bases at J, with 15 bases between. Germline lookup yields CDR1 LNHDA and CDR2 SQIVND (reference sequence). The chain's CDR3 is CASSIPPGAPTEAFF. The CDR3 coding sequence is TGTGCCAGTAGTATTCCTCCAGGGGCTCCCACTGAAGCTTTCTTT. Variable domain in full (rest from reference TRBV19 and TRBJ1-1): DGGITQSPKYLFRKEGQNVTLSCEQNLNHDAMYWYRQDPGQGLRLIYYSQIVNDFQKGDIAEGYSVSREKKESFPLTVTSAQKNPTAFYLCASSIPPGAPTEAFFGQGTRLTVV.